The entry that follows covers one TCR beta chain sequence. The germline CDR1 and CDR2 sequences are ENHRY and SYGVKD. The V end lost 8 bases, the J end lost 2 bases, and 14 bases lay between the germline ends. The CDR3 has 14 amino acids. These data are taken from a study of PD-1 blockade in mismatch repair-deficient tumors. Assay used: immunoSEQ multiplex PCR; TCRdb lists only in-frame clones, some missing. Among tens of thousands of clones listed, over 70% were seen once. The clonotype originates from an adult with mismatch repair-deficient cancer. The sequencing used peripheral blood, collected 12 weeks after starting pembrolizumab. The J gene is TRBJ2-3, the V gene TRBV10-3; D ambiguous. CDR3: CAISLGDLTDTQYF. CDR3 DNA: TGTGCCATCTCGCTAGGCGATCTCACAGATACGCAGTATTTT.